These T cell receptor beta chains were read from a single sample in a study of cytomegalovirus exposure and HLA in healthy donors. Some clones are missing from TCRdb's copy, which holds only in-frame ones; the method was immunoSEQ multiplex PCR. The data show around 150,000 clones, with 60% to 85% seen just once and almost 3% held by the top ten. Input material: PBMCs. The receptors derive from a woman aged 50 to 60 in good health and CMV-seropositive. Both conserved end residues are part of each CDR3. The D gene is left open where the match is weak. Some rows have no size entry. The others give once, few or many, or a class for an expanded clone.

V	J	D	size	CDR3	DNA
TRBV7-2	TRBJ2-5	TRBD1	once	CASSFNRGKETQYF	TGTGCCAGCAGCTTCAACAGGGGGAAAGAGACCCAGTACTTC
TRBV30	TRBJ2-3	TRBD1	-	CAWRRDRATDTQYF	TGTGCCTGGAGGCGGGACAGGGCCACAGATACGCAGTATTTT
TRBV7-4	TRBJ1-2	TRBD1	-	CASSLRRDRAKGHDGYTF	TGTGCCAGCAGCTTAAGAAGGGACAGGGCCAAGGGACACGATGGCTACACCTTC
TRBV6-1	TRBJ1-4	TRBD1	-	CASSRSGGTNEKLFF	TGTGCCAGCAGTAGGTCAGGGGGCACTAATGAAAAACTGTTTTTT
TRBV19	TRBJ2-1	TRBD2	-	CASRPSGGNEQFF	TGTGCCAGTAGGCCTAGCGGGGGGAATGAGCAGTTCTTC
TRBV7-3	TRBJ1-1	-	-	CASSLQGRGYNTEAFF	TGTGCCAGCAGCTTACAGGGACGGGGGTATAACACTGAAGCTTTCTTT
TRBV27	TRBJ1-2	TRBD1	-	CASSKWDSGLNYGYTF	TGTGCCAGCAGCAAATGGGACAGCGGCTTGAACTATGGCTACACCTTC
TRBV19	TRBJ1-5	-	-	CASMAWGGNQPQHF	TGTGCCAGTATGGCCTGGGGAGGGAATCAGCCCCAGCATTTT
TRBV6-1	TRBJ1-1	-	-	CASSEYQGSEAFF	TGTGCCAGCAGCGAGTATCAGGGTTCTGAAGCTTTCTTT
TRBV7-9	TRBJ1-1	-	-	CASSLEQLEAFF	TGTGCCAGCAGCTTAGAACAGCTTGAAGCTTTCTTT
TRBV6-1	TRBJ1-1	TRBD1	-	CASKGQRNTEAFF	TGTGCCAGCAAGGGACAGAGGAACACTGAAGCTTTCTTT
TRBV6-5	TRBJ1-1	-	-	CASSRGSMNTEAFF	TGTGCCAGCAGCAGGGGATCCATGAACACTGAAGCTTTCTTT
TRBV18	TRBJ1-5	TRBD1	-	CASSPDRGGNQPQHF	TGTGCCAGCTCACCTGACAGGGGGGGAAATCAGCCCCAGCATTTT
TRBV2	TRBJ2-5	-	-	CASTLVGGETQYF	TGTGCCAGCACCCTGGTCGGAGGGGAGACCCAGTACTTC